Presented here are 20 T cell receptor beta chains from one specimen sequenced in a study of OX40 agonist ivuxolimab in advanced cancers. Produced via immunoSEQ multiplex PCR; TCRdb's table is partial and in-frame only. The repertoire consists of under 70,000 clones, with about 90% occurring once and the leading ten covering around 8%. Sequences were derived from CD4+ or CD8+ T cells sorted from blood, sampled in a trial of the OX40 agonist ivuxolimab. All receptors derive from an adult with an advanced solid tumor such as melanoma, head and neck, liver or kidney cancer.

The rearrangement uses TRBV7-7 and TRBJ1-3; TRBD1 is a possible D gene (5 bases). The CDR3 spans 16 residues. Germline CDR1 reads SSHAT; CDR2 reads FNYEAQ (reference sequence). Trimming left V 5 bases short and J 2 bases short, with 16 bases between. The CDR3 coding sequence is TGTGCCAGCAGCCAAGGGACGGAGGGCACTGGAAACACCATATATTTT. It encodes CASSQGTEGTGNTIYF.

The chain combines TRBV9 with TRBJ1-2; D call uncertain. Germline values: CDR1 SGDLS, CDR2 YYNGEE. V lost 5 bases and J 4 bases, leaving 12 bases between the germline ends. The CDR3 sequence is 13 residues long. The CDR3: CASRPETAYGYTF. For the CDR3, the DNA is TGTGCCAGCAGACCTGAGACGGCCTATGGCTACACCTTC.

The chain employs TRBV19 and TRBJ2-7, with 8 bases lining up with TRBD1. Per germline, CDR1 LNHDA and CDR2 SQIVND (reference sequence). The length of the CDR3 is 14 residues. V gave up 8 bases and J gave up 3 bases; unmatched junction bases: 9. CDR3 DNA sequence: TGTGCCAGTTCAAGCGGACAGGGAATCTACGAGCAGTACTTC. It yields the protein CASSSGQGIYEQYF.

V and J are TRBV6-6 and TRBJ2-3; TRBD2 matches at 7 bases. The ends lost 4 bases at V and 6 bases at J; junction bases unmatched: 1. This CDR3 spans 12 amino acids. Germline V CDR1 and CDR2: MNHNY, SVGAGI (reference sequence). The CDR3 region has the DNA TGTGCCAGCAGTTCCGGGGGGGATACGCAGTATTTT. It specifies CASSSGGDTQYF.

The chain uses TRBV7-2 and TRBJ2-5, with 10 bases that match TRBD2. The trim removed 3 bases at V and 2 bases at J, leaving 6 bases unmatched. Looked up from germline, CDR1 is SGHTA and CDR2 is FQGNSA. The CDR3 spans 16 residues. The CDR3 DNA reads TGTGCCAGCAGCTTGGTACTAGCGGGGTATCAAGAGACCCAGTACTTC. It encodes CASSLVLAGYQETQYF.

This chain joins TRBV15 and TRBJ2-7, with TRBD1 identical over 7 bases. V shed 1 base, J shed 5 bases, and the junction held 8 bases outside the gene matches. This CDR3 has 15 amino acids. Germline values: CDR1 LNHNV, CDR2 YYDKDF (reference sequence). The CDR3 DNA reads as TGTGCCACCAGCAGAGGAGGGGGCCAAGGCCACGAGCAGTACTTC. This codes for CATSRGGGQGHEQYF.

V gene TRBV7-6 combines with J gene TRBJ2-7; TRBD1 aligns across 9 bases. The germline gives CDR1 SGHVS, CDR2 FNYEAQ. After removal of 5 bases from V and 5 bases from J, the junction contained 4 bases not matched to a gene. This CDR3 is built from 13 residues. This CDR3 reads CASSMGQGHEQYF. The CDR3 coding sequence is TGTGCCAGCAGCATGGGACAGGGACACGAGCAGTACTTC.

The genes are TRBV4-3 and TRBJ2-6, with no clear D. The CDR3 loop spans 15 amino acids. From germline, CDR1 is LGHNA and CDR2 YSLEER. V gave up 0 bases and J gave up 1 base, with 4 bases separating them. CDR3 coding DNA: TGCGCCAGCAGCCAAGATCAGTCTGGGGCCAACGTCCTGACTTTC. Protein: CASSQDQSGANVLTF.

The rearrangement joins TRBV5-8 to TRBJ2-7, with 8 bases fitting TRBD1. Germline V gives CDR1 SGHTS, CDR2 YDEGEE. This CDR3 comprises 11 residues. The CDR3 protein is CASGQGSEQYF. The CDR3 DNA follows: TGTGCTAGCGGACAGGGCTCCGAGCAGTACTTC.

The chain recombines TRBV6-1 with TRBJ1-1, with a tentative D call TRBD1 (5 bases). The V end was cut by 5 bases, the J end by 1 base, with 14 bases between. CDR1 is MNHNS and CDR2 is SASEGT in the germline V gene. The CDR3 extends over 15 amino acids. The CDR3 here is CASSPGRNSNTEAFF. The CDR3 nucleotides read TGTGCCAGCAGTCCAGGGAGAAACTCGAACACTGAAGCTTTCTTT.

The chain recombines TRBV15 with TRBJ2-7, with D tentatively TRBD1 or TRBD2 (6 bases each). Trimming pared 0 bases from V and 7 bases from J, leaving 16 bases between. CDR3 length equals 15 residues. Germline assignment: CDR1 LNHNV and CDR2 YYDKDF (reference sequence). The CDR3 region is CATSRESGDLGEQYF. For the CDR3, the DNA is TGTGCCACCAGCAGAGAATCAGGGGACTTGGGGGAGCAGTACTTC.

The CDR3 loop reads CASSSFGGNTEAFF. In DNA form, the CDR3 reads TGTGCCAGCAGCTCCTTTGGGGGGAACACTGAAGCTTTCTTT. The V call is TRBV5-4, the J call TRBJ1-1; tentative D call: TRBD1 (5 bases). The germline CDR1 and CDR2 sequences are SGHNT and YYREEE (reference sequence). CDR3 length: 14 residues. V dropped 3 bases and J dropped 1 base, with 10 bases sitting between them.

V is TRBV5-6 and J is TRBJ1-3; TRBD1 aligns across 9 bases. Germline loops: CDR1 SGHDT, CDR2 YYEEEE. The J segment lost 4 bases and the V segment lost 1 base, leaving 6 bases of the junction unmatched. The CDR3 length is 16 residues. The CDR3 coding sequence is TGTGCCAGCAGCTTGCCAAACAGGGGGCCCGGAAACACCATATATTTT. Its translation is CASSLPNRGPGNTIYF.

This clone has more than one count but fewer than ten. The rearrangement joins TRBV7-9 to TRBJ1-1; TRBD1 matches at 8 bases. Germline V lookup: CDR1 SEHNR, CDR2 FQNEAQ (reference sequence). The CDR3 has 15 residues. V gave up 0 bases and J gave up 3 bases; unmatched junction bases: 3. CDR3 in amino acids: CASSLANRGDTEAFF. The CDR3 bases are TGTGCCAGCAGCTTAGCTAACAGGGGGGACACTGAAGCTTTCTTT.

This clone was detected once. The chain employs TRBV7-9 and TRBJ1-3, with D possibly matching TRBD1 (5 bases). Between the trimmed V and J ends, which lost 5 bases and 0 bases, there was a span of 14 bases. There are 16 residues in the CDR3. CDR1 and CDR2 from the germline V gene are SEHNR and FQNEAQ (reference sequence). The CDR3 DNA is TGTGCCAGCAGCGTGGTGGACACTATCTCTGGAAACACCATATATTTT. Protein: CASSVVDTISGNTIYF. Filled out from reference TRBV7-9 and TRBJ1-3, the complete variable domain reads DTGVSQNPRHKITKRGQNVTFRCDPISEHNRLYWYRQTLGQGPEFLTYFQNEAQLEKSRLLSDRFSAERPKGSFSTLEIQRTEQGDSAMYLCASSVVDTISGNTIYFGEGSWLTVV.

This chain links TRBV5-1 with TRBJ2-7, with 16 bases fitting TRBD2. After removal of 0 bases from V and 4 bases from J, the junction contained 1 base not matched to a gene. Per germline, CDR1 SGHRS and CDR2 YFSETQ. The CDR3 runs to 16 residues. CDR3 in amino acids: CASSLVGLAGGYEQYF. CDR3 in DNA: TGCGCCAGCAGCTTGGTGGGACTAGCGGGGGGGTACGAGCAGTACTTC.

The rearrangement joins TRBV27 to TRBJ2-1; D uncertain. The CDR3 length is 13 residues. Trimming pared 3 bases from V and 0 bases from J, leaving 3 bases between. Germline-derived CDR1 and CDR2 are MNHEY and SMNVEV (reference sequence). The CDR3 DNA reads TGTGCCAGCAGTTTTCTCTCCTACAATGAGCAGTTCTTC. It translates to CASSFLSYNEQFF.

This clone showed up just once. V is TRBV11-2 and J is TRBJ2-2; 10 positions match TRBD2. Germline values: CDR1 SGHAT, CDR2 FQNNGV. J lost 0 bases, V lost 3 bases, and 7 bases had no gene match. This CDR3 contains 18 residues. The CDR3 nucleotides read TGTGCCAGCAGCTTCAATCTAGCGGGGGCCCCGAACACCGGGGAGCTGTTTTTT. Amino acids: CASSFNLAGAPNTGELFF.

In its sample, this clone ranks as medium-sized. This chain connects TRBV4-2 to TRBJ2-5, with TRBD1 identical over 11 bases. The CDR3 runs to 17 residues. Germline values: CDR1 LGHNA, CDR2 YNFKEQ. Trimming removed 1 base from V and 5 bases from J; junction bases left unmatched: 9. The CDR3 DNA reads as TGTGCCAGCAGCCAAGGGGGACAGGGGGAAGGTTTTGAGACCCAGTACTTC. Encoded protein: CASSQGGQGEGFETQYF.

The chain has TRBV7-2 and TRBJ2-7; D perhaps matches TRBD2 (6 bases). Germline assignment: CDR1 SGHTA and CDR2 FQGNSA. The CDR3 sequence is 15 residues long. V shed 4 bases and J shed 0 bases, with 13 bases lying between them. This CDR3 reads CASSSLLGGSYEQYF. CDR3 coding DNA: TGTGCCAGCAGCTCCCTCCTCGGGGGCTCCTACGAGCAGTACTTC.